Following are 18 T cell receptor beta chains from one sample sequenced in a study of T cells in Graves' hyperthyroidism and ophthalmopathy. The CDR3 regions of TCR beta were amplified from RNA transcripts. Carried out on the TCR CDR3, a first-round RT-PCR used the HTBI primer set. MiXCR, run by TCRdb on the multiplex PCR reads, gives a single entry per CDR3 protein. The data contain under 450,000 distinct CDR3 sequences, approximately 14% of them singletons. The sequenced material came from blood. Receptor source: a woman between 18 and 29 years old with Graves' hyperthyroidism.

This clonotype was seen many times. The CDR3 sequence is CSATRGNEQFF. CDR3 sequence (DNA): TGCAGTGCCACCCGGGGGAATGAGCAGTTCTTC. The rearrangement uses TRBV20-1 and TRBJ2-1, with a possible D match to TRBD2 (6 bases). CDR1 DFQATT and CDR2 SNEGSKA come from the germline V gene (reference sequence). Trimming removed 6 bases from V and 7 bases from J, with 10 bases in between. This CDR3 region has 11 residues.

The chain is built from TRBV28 and TRBJ1-6; D remains unclear. Trimming shortened V by 4 bases and J by 5 bases, and 12 bases separated the two germline ends. Germline V gene lookup returns CDR1 MDHEN and CDR2 SYDVKM. This CDR3 has 15 residues. The CDR3 nucleotides read TGTGCCAGCAGTTCCGCCTACGGTAATAATTCACCCCTCCACTTT. Encoded protein: CASSSAYGNNSPLHF.

The V and J genes are TRBV18 and TRBJ1-2, with 7 bases fitting TRBD1. Germline lookup yields CDR1 KGHSH and CDR2 LQKENI. The trim removed 3 bases at V and 0 bases at J, leaving 10 bases unmatched. There are 17 residues in the CDR3. The DNA for the CDR3 is TGTGCCAGCTCACCCTTCCAGGGGGAGTCGTCTAACTATGGCTACACCTTC. It encodes CASSPFQGESSNYGYTF.

This clonotype has only a few counts. The V call is TRBV20-1, the J call TRBJ2-1; 12 bases map to TRBD2. The CDR3 has 14 residues. Germline V gene lookup returns CDR1 DFQATT and CDR2 SNEGSKA (reference sequence). V lost 1 base, J lost 6 bases, and 1 base stayed unmatched. CDR3 sequence: CSARALAGGNEQFF. For the CDR3, the DNA is TGCAGTGCTAGAGCACTAGCGGGGGGCAATGAGCAGTTCTTC.

This clonotype was seen a few times. The chain recombines TRBV20-1 with TRBJ2-1; D is undetermined. Trimming took off 2 bases at V and 0 bases at J, with 14 bases between the two ends. CDR1 and CDR2 from the germline V gene are DFQATT and SNEGSKA (reference sequence). This CDR3 has 16 residues. Here the CDR3 DNA reads TGCAGTGCTAGACTTGTCTCCCTGAGCTCCTACAATGAGCAGTTCTTC. It translates to CSARLVSLSSYNEQFF.

This clonotype was detected ten times or more. The rearrangement links TRBV12-3 or TRBV12-4 to TRBJ1-4, with no clear D. The CDR3 covers 15 residues. V shed 2 bases and J shed 10 bases, with 17 bases lying between them. The CDR3: CASSLRGSLGSKLFF. The CDR3 coding sequence is TGTGCCAGCAGTTTAAGAGGGTCGCTTGGATCAAAACTGTTTTTT.

This clonotype was recorded many times. The genes are TRBV10-3 and TRBJ1-2; D not resolved. Looked up from germline, CDR1 is ENHRY and CDR2 is SYGVKD. V was shortened by 0 bases and J by 0 bases, with 2 bases between the two germline ends. The CDR3 is 13 amino acids. The CDR3 DNA follows: TGTGCCATCAGTGAGTCAGCTAACTATGGCTACACCTTC. It translates to CAISESANYGYTF.

This clonotype has at least ten counts. The V and J genes are TRBV7-2 and TRBJ2-5, with 7 bases aligning to TRBD1. Germline CDR1 and CDR2: SGHTA and FQGNSA. J was trimmed by 7 bases and V by 0 bases; bases with no gene match: 8. This CDR3 is built from 15 residues. The CDR3 coding sequence is TGTGCCAGCAGCTTAGCAGGGGGCATCAGTGGGACCCAGTACTTC. Translated, it gives CASSLAGGISGTQYF.

The V call is TRBV2, the J call TRBJ1-1; 11 bases line up with TRBD1. From germline, CDR1 is SNHLY and CDR2 FYNNEI. The CDR3 has 15 residues. Germline trimming cut 6 bases from V and 2 bases from J; bases unmatched to any gene: 5. The CDR3 sequence: CASRMGQGGNTEAFF. The CDR3 nucleotides are TGTGCCAGCAGAATGGGACAGGGGGGAAACACTGAAGCTTTCTTT.

V and J are TRBV9 and TRBJ2-5; D may match TRBD1 or TRBD2 (5 bases each). From germline, CDR1 is SGDLS and CDR2 YYNGEE. The V and J ends lost 3 bases and 1 base respectively, with 16 bases between them. CDR3 size: 16 residues. The CDR3 is CASSARGNSAQETQYF. The CDR3 coding sequence is TGTGCCAGCAGCGCACGGGGCAATTCCGCCCAAGAGACCCAGTACTTC.

This chain connects TRBV6-1 to TRBJ2-3, with 11 positions matching TRBD1. V was clipped by 6 bases and J by 1 base; unmatched bases: 9. The CDR3 is made up of 17 amino acids. Germline V lookup: CDR1 MNHNS, CDR2 SASEGT. As DNA, the CDR3 is TGTGCCAGCAGAGGACAGGGGGCGACGGATGGCACAGATACGCAGTATTTT. This gives the protein CASRGQGATDGTDTQYF.

There are many counts of this clonotype. The chain couples TRBV20-1 to TRBJ2-1, with D perhaps TRBD1 (6 bases). The CDR3 has 15 residues. The germline V gene has CDR1 DFQATT and CDR2 SNEGSKA (reference sequence). V lost 0 bases and J 4 bases, leaving 13 bases between the germline ends. In DNA, the CDR3 is TGCAGTGCTAGAGAAAGACAGGATAGGTACAATGAGCAGTTCTTC. Translation gives CSARERQDRYNEQFF.

This clonotype was counted ten times or more. This chain connects TRBV10-3 to TRBJ2-5, with 9 bases lining up with TRBD2. This CDR3 region has 17 residues. After removal of 0 bases from V and 2 bases from J, the junction contained 7 bases not matched to a gene. Germline-derived CDR1 and CDR2 are ENHRY and SYGVKD. The CDR3 bases are TGTGCCATCAGTGAGTCGATGGCGGGGGGGACGCAAGAGACCCAGTACTTC. Protein: CAISESMAGGTQETQYF.

This clonotype was seen more than once but under ten times. The CDR3 here is CASSPYSGAEQFF. The CDR3 coding sequence is TGCGCCAGCAGCCCCTACTCCGGGGCTGAGCAGTTCTTC. The V and J genes are TRBV4-3 and TRBJ2-1, with D perhaps matching TRBD1 or TRBD2 (5 bases each). This CDR3 has 13 amino acids. Trimming removed 4 bases at V and 9 bases at J, with 13 bases between. Germline V gives CDR1 LGHNA, CDR2 YSLEER.

The chain is built from TRBV24-1 and TRBJ2-1; possibly TRBD2 for D (7 bases). The CDR3 contains 16 residues. The V gene lost 9 bases and the J gene lost 3 bases, with 20 bases spanning the gap. Germline V gives CDR1 KGHDR, CDR2 SFDVKD. The CDR3 DNA reads as TGTGCCACCGGGACGTCTGAGGGGGAGGGCTACAATGAGCAGTTCTTC. This sequence encodes CATGTSEGEGYNEQFF.

The chain combines TRBV3-1 with TRBJ2-5, with 8 bases aligning to TRBD2. This CDR3 is 16 amino acids long. Trimming cost V 1 base and J 7 bases; bases outside gene matches: 11. CDR1 LGHDT and CDR2 YNNKEL come from the germline V gene (reference sequence). CDR3 residues: CASSQGGGGSAGTQYF. The DNA of the CDR3 is TGTGCCAGCAGCCAAGGGGGCGGGGGGTCCGCGGGGACCCAGTACTTC.

The chain uses TRBV15 and TRBJ1-3, with D possibly matching TRBD1 (6 bases). This CDR3 region has 15 residues. Trimming stripped 1 base from V and 3 bases from J, with 10 bases between. CDR1 LNHNV and CDR2 YYDKDF come from the germline V gene (reference sequence). This CDR3 reads CATSRGRGIGNTIYF. DNA of the CDR3: TGTGCCACCAGCAGAGGCAGGGGAATTGGAAACACCATATATTTT.

The J gene is TRBJ2-3, the V gene TRBV20-1; 8 bases match TRBD1. This CDR3 region has 15 residues. Trimming took 5 bases from V and 4 from J; bases not matched to a gene: 11. Germline V gene data show CDR1 as DFQATT and CDR2 as SNEGSKA (reference sequence). The CDR3 bases are TGCAGTGCTCCGAGAGACAGGGGCGATTCAGATACGCAGTATTTT. Translation: CSAPRDRGDSDTQYF.